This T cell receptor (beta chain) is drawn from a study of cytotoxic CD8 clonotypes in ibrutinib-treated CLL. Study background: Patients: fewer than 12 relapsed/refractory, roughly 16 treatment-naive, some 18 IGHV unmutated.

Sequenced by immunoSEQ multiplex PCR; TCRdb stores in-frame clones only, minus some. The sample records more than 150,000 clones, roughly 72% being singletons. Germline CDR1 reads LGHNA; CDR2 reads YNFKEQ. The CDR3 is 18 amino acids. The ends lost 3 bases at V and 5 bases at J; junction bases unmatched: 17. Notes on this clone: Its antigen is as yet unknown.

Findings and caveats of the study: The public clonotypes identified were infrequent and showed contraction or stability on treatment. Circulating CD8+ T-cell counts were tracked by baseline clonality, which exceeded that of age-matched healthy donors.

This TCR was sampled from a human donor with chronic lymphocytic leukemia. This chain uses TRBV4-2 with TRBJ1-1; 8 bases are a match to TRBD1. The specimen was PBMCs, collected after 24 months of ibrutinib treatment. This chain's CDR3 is CASSQASSRGRGSTEAFF. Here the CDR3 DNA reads TGTGCCAGCAGCCAGGCATCAAGCAGGGGGCGCGGTAGTACTGAAGCTTTCTTT.